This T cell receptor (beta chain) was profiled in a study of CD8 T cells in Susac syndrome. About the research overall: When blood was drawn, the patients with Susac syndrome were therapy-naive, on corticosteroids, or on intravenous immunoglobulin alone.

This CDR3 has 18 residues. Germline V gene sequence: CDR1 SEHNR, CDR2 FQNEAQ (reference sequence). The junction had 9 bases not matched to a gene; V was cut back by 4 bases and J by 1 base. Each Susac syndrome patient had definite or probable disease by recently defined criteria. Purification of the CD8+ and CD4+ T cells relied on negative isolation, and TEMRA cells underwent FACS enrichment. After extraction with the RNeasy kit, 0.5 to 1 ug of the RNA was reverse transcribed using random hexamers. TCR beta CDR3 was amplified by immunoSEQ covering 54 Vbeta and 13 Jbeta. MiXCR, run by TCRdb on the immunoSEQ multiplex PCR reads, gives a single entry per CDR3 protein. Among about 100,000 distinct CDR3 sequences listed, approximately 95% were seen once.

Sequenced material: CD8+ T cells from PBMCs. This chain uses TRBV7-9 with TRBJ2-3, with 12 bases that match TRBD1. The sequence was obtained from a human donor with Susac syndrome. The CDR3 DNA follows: TGTGCCAGCAGCTCCCCGGGACAGGGGGCGCTGGGCACAGATACGCAGTATTTT. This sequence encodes CASSSPGQGALGTDTQYF.